The source of this TCR beta chain is a study of CD8 T cells in ankylosing spondylitis. Study outcomes and limitations: CD8+ disease-linked clones were present at relatively low frequencies in blood. From matched ankylosing spondylitis synovial fluid, disease-linked clones were reportedly recovered at significantly enriched levels.

Library preparation for TCR beta used quantitative 5'-RACE with molecular barcodes. TCRdb reanalysed the 5' RACE reads using MiXCR and keeps one entry per CDR3 protein. The sample lists 100,000 to 150,000 distinct CDR3 sequences; roughly a tenth were seen once. Germline CDR1 and CDR2: SGDLS and YYNGEE. J gave up 5 bases and V 4 bases, and 14 bases lay outside the gene matches. The CDR3 spans 17 residues. This clonotype came up a few times. Its antigen remains unidentified. This receptor was identified in a male donor with ankylosing spondylitis or in good health (not recorded which). This chain joins TRBV9 and TRBJ2-7; 11 positions match TRBD1. Input material: blood, either unsorted or a sorted T cell fraction (not recorded which). This CDR3 is CASSLGQGANLFDEQYF. The CDR3 coding sequence is TGTGCCAGCAGCCTCGGACAGGGGGCGAATCTTTTCGACGAGCAGTACTTC.